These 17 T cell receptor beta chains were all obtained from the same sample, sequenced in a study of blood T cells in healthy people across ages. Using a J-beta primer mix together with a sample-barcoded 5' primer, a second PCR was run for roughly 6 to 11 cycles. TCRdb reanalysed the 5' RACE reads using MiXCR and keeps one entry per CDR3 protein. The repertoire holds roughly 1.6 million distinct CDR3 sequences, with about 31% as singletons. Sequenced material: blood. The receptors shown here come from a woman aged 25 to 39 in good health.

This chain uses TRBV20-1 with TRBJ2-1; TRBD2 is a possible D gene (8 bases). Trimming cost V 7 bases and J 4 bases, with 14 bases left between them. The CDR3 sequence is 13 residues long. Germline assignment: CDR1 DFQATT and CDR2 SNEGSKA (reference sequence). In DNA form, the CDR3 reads TGCAGTGGTAGCGGGACAGCATACAATGAGCAGTTCTTC. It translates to CSGSGTAYNEQFF.

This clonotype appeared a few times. The chain's CDR3 is CALVGRIPSYEQYF. The DNA of the CDR3 is TGTGCCCTTGTGGGACGGATACCCTCCTACGAGCAGTACTTC. This sequence joins TRBV2 and TRBJ2-7; the D call may be TRBD1 or TRBD2 (5 bases each). Trimming cost V 11 bases and J 0 bases, with 17 bases left between them. The CDR3 runs 14 residues. Germline V lookup: CDR1 SNHLY, CDR2 FYNNEI.

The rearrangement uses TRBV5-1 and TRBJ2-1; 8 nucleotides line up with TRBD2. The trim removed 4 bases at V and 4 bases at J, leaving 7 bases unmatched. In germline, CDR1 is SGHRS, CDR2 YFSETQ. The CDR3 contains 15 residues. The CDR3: CASSHSGEAYNEQFF. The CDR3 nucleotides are TGCGCCAGCAGCCATAGCGGGGAAGCTTACAATGAGCAGTTCTTC.

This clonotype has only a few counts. CDR3 sequence reads: CASSQGTSTQRGGETQYF. CDR3 DNA: TGTGCCAGCAGTCAGGGGACTAGCACTCAACGTGGTGGAGAGACCCAGTACTTC. The chain carries TRBV6-1 and TRBJ2-5; 9 bases map to TRBD2. In germline, CDR1 is MNHNS, CDR2 SASEGT. V shed 5 bases and J 4 bases; nucleotides not matched to a gene: 17. The CDR3 has 18 amino acids.

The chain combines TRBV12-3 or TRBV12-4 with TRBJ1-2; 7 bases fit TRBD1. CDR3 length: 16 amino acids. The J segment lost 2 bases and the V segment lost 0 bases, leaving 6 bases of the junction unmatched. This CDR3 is CASSLALGTVNYGYTF. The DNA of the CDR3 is TGTGCCAGCAGTTTAGCGTTAGGGACAGTAAACTATGGCTACACCTTC.

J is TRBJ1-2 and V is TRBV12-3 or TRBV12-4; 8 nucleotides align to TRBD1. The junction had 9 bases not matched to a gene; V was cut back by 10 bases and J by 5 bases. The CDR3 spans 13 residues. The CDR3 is CATTRDRRYGYTF. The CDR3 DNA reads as TGTGCCACGACCCGGGACAGGAGGTATGGCTACACCTTC.

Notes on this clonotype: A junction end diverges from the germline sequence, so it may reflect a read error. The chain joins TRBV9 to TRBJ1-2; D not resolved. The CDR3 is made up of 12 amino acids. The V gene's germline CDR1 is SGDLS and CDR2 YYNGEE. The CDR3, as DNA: TGTGCCAGCAGCGTAGGAACCTATGGTTACACCTTC. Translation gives CASSVGTYGYTF.

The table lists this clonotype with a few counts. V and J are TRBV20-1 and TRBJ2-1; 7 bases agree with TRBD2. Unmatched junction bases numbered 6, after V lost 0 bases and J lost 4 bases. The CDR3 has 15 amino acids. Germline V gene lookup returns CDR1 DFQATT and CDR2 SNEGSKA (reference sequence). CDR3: CSARDSGTIYNEQFF. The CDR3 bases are TGCAGTGCTAGAGATTCCGGGACTATTTACAATGAGCAGTTCTTC.

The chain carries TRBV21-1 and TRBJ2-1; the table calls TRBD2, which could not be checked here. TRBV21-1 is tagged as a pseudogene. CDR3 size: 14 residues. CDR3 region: CASPTSGRLNEQFF. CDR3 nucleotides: TGTGCCAGTCCGACTAGCGGGAGGCTGAATGAGCAGTTCTTC.

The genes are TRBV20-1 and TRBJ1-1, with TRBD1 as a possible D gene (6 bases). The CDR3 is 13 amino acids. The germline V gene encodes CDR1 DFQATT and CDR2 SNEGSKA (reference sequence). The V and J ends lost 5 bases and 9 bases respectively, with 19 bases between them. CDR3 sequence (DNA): TGCAGTGCTCCCCAGGCGGACAGCCCACAAGCTTTCTTT. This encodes CSAPQADSPQAFF.

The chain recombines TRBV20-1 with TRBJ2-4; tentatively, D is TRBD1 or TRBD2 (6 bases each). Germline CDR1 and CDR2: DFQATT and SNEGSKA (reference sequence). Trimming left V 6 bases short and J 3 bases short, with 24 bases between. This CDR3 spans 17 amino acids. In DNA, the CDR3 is TGCAGTGCCAAACCCCCGGAGGGCAAAGGGGGCAAAAACATTCAGTACTTC. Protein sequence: CSAKPPEGKGGKNIQYF.

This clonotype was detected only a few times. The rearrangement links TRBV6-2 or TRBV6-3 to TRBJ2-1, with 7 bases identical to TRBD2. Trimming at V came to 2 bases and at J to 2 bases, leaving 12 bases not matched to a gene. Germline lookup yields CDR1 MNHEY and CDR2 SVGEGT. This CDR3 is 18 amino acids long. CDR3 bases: TGTGCCAGCAGTTACATAGCGGGTACTATCTCAGCCTACAATGAGCAGTTCTTC. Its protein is CASSYIAGTISAYNEQFF.

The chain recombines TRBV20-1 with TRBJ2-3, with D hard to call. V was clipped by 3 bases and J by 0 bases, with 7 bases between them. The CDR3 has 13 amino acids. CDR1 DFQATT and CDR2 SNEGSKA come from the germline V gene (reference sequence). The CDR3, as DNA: TGCAGTGCTAGGGCTAGGAGCACAGATACGCAGTATTTT. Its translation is CSARARSTDTQYF.

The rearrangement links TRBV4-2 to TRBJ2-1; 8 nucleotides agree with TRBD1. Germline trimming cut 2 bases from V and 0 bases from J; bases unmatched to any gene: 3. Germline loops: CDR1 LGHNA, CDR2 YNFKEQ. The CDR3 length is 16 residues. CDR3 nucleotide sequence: TGTGCCAGCAGCCAAAGCAGGGGGCCCTCCTACAATGAGCAGTTCTTC. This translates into CASSQSRGPSYNEQFF.

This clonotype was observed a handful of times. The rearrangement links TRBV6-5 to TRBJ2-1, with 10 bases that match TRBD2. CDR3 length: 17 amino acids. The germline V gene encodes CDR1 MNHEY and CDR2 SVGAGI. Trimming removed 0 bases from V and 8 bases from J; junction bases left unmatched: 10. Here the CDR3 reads CASSYSPSGGGIHEQFF. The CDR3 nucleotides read TGTGCCAGCAGTTACTCCCCCAGCGGGGGGGGAATTCATGAGCAGTTCTTC.

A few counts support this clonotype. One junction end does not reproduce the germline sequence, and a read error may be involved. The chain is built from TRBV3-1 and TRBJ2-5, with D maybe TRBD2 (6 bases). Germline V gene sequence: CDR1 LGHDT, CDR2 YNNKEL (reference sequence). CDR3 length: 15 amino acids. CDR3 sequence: CTSSQGSTSTETQYF. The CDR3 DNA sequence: TGTACCAGCAGCCAAGGTTCAACTAGCACGGAGACCCAGTACTTC.

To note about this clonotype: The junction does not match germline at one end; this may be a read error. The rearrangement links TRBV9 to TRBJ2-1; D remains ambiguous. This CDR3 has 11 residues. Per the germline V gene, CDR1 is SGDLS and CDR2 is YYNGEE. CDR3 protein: CAGSPGSEQFF. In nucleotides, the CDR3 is TGTGCCGGCAGTCCAGGCAGTGAGCAGTTCTTC. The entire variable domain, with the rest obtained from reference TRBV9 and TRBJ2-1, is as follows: DSGVTQTPKHLITATGQRVTLRCSPRSGDLSVYWYQQSLDQGLQFLIQYYNGEERAKGNILERFSAQQFPDLHSELNLSSLELGDSALYFCAGSPGSEQFFGPGTRLTVL.